Below, 12 T cell receptor beta chains from the same sample are listed, as sequenced in a study of blood T cell repertoires in COVID-19. Assay used: immunoSEQ multiplex PCR; TCRdb lists only in-frame clones, some missing. The profile shows 300,000 to 400,000 clones, roughly 87% of them singletons. The specimen sequenced was peripheral blood. These receptors came from a man in his thirties or forties with COVID-19, enrolled during active disease.

This chain links TRBV28 with TRBJ1-5, with 7 bases matching TRBD1. The CDR3 is made up of 17 amino acids. V gave up 1 base and J gave up 0 bases; unmatched junction bases: 6. Germline CDR1 and CDR2: MDHEN and SYDVKM. The CDR3 DNA follows: TGTGCCAGCAGTTTATTAGGGGGCAGGTATAGCAATCAGCCCCAGCATTTT. It is translated as CASSLLGGRYSNQPQHF.

A single count supports this clone. The V call is TRBV5-4, the J call TRBJ2-2, with a weak D call TRBD2 (5 bases). Germline V gene sequence: CDR1 SGHNT, CDR2 YYREEE (reference sequence). Trimming removed 5 bases at V and 5 bases at J, with 16 bases between. The CDR3 runs to 15 residues. The CDR3 is CASSRGGLETGELFF. CDR3 nucleotide sequence: TGTGCCAGCAGTCGAGGAGGTTTGGAAACCGGGGAGCTGTTTTTT.

CDR3: CSVVGLAGSSSTDTQYF. The CDR3, as DNA: TGCAGCGTTGTGGGACTAGCGGGCTCTTCTAGCACAGATACGCAGTATTTT. The chain employs TRBV29-1 and TRBJ2-3; 12 nucleotides agree with TRBD2. V lost 4 bases to trimming and J lost 0 bases; unmatched junction nucleotides: 8. There are 17 residues in the CDR3. Germline CDR1 and CDR2: SQVTM and ANQGSEA.

The chain employs TRBV27 and TRBJ1-3, with no clear D. Germline loops: CDR1 MNHEY, CDR2 SMNVEV (reference sequence). The CDR3 covers 13 residues. Trimming took 4 bases from V and 0 from J, leaving 4 bases between them. CDR3: CASSSNSGNTIYF. The CDR3 nucleotides read TGTGCCAGCAGTTCCAACTCTGGAAACACCATATATTTT.

This chain links TRBV13 with TRBJ2-3; the match to TRBD2 covers 7 bases. With 1 base clipped from V and 0 bases from J, the junction kept 1 base outside the gene matches. The CDR3 extends over 15 amino acids. Germline assignment: CDR1 PRHDT and CDR2 FYEKMQ (reference sequence). The CDR3 DNA sequence: TGTGCCAGCAGCTTAGACGGGAGGAGCACAGATACGCAGTATTTT. This sequence encodes CASSLDGRSTDTQYF.

V usage is TRBV7-9 and J usage is TRBJ2-2; D is undetermined. V was cut by 5 bases and J by 0 bases, with 10 bases left in between. There are 15 residues in the CDR3. Germline CDR1 is SEHNR and CDR2 is FQNEAQ (reference sequence). For the CDR3, the DNA is TGTGCCAGCAGCCAGACACCGCCGAACACCGGGGAGCTGTTTTTT. It is translated as CASSQTPPNTGELFF. Supplemented by reference TRBV7-9 and TRBJ2-2, the full variable domain reads DTGVSQNPRHKITKRGQNVTFRCDPISEHNRLYWYRQTLGQGPEFLTYFQNEAQLEKSRLLSDRFSAERPKGSFSTLEIQRTEQGDSAMYLCASSQTPPNTGELFFGEGSRLTVL.

The chain has TRBV18 and TRBJ1-1, with 7 bases fitting TRBD1. Germline trimming cut 3 bases from V and 3 bases from J; bases unmatched to any gene: 7. CDR1 is KGHSH, CDR2 LQKENI, per germline. The CDR3 sequence is 15 residues long. The CDR3 bases are TGTGCCAGCTCACCTCCGACAGGGCAGTACACTGAAGCTTTCTTT. It yields the protein CASSPPTGQYTEAFF.

The chain couples TRBV4-2 to TRBJ2-1, with 7 bases lining up with TRBD2. With V trimmed by 1 base and J by 8 bases, 17 bases remained unmatched. The CDR3 has 18 amino acids. From germline, CDR1 is LGHNA and CDR2 YNFKEQ. This CDR3 is CASSQVFSLGGSGDEQFF. CDR3 in DNA: TGTGCCAGCAGCCAAGTTTTTAGCTTAGGCGGGAGTGGGGATGAGCAGTTCTTC.

The V gene is TRBV11-3, the J gene TRBJ2-1; 9 bases fit TRBD1. The CDR3 consists of 14 residues. Looked up from germline, CDR1 is SGHNT and CDR2 is YENEEA. With V trimmed by 6 bases and J by 9 bases, 9 bases remained unmatched. The CDR3 spells CASSSGTGPTEQFF. CDR3 nucleotide sequence: TGTGCCAGCAGTTCCGGGACAGGGCCCACTGAGCAGTTCTTC.

This clone turned up a few times. This chain links TRBV19 with TRBJ2-7, with 8 bases matching TRBD1. The germline V gene has CDR1 LNHDA and CDR2 SQIVND (reference sequence). The CDR3 has 14 amino acids. With V trimmed by 6 bases and J by 5 bases, 9 bases remained unmatched. The DNA of the CDR3 is TGTGCCAGTAGCACAGGGGGTCCCCTAAACGAGCAGTACTTC. It yields the protein CASSTGGPLNEQYF.

The V call is TRBV7-2, the J call TRBJ2-1, with a weak D call TRBD2 (6 bases). The V end was cut by 3 bases, the J end by 7 bases, with 16 bases between. The CDR3 runs to 15 residues. From germline, CDR1 is SGHTA and CDR2 FQGNSA. This CDR3 reads CASSFPYRGLNEQFF. Written as DNA, the CDR3 is TGTGCCAGCAGCTTTCCGTACCGGGGACTTAATGAGCAGTTCTTC.

Here the CDR3 DNA reads TGTGCCAGTAGTATGGAGCACAGGGTGTCCTATGGCTACACCTTC. Its protein product is CASSMEHRVSYGYTF. This chain joins TRBV19 and TRBJ1-2; D may be TRBD1 (6 bases). The CDR3 has 15 residues. V lost 3 bases to trimming and J lost 4 bases, with 15 bases between them. Per germline, CDR1 LNHDA and CDR2 SQIVND (reference sequence).